This T cell receptor beta chain was observed in a study of response to subunit inactivated influenza vaccine. This clonotype was recorded a few times. From the RT-PCR reads, TCRdb called clonotypes with MiXCR, one entry per CDR3 protein. The sample consists of about 540,000 distinct CDR3 sequences, approximately 22% of them appearing once. J was trimmed by 6 bases and V by 0 bases; bases with no gene match: 1. Germline CDR1 is SGHTA and CDR2 is FQGNSA. The CDR3 runs 14 residues. The data were also submitted as part of a second study, on T cells expressing NK-cell markers. That report notes: The cDNA for TCR beta came from 5'RACE template switching with UMIs. Sorted T-cell subsets CD3+CD56+NKG2C+, CD3+CD56+NKG2C- and CD3+CD56-NKG2C+ were TCR beta-sequenced.

Sequences were derived from CD4+ T cells sorted from PBMCs, sampled 12 days after vaccination. The origin of this receptor is a man in his fifties or sixties who received an inactivated influenza vaccine. The chain employs TRBV7-2 and TRBJ2-1, with TRBD1 matching over 8 bases. CDR3 residues: CASSLARGRNEQFF. The DNA for the CDR3 is TGTGCCAGCAGCTTAGCCAGGGGGCGCAATGAGCAGTTCTTC.